These 26 T cell receptor beta chains came from one sample sequenced in a study of T cell changes during pregnancy in multiple sclerosis. Sequenced by immunoSEQ multiplex PCR; TCRdb stores in-frame clones only, minus some. Of some 70,000 clones listed, 75% to 95% are singletons. Specimen: peripheral blood, collected in the third trimester of pregnancy. The receptors derive from a female donor with multiple sclerosis, enrolled in a pregnancy study.

The chain links TRBV19 to TRBJ1-2; D is possibly TRBD1 (5 bases). There are 14 residues in the CDR3. The V gene's germline CDR1 is LNHDA and CDR2 SQIVND (reference sequence). V was trimmed by 6 bases and J by 4 bases, leaving 15 bases between them. CDR3 sequence reads: CASRHPDSSYGYTF. The DNA of the CDR3 is TGTGCCAGTAGACACCCCGACAGCTCCTATGGCTACACCTTC.

The rearrangement joins TRBV30 to TRBJ2-2, with D possibly matching TRBD1 (5 bases). The CDR3 extends over 15 amino acids. Germline CDR1 and CDR2: GTSNPN and SVGIG (reference sequence). V was shortened by 2 bases and J by 1 base, with 11 bases between the two germline ends. Written as DNA, the CDR3 is TGTGCCTGGAGTAGGGGCAGCTTGAACACCGGGGAGCTGTTTTTT. It specifies CAWSRGSLNTGELFF.

The chain is built from TRBV30 and TRBJ2-7, with 7 bases matching TRBD1. CDR1 GTSNPN and CDR2 SVGIG come from the germline V gene (reference sequence). Unmatched junction bases numbered 10, after V lost 5 bases and J lost 3 bases. The CDR3 sequence is 14 residues long. The chain's CDR3 is CAWARAGGNYEQYF. In nucleotides, the CDR3 is TGTGCCTGGGCGAGGGCAGGGGGAAACTACGAGCAGTACTTC.

The genes are TRBV10-3 and TRBJ1-2, with 9 nucleotides matching TRBD1. CDR3 size: 16 residues. V dropped 6 bases and J dropped 6; count of bases not matched to a gene: 14. Germline-derived CDR1 and CDR2 are ENHRY and SYGVKD. Here the CDR3 reads CAIRAGTGSGADGYTF. CDR3 sequence (DNA): TGTGCCATCAGGGCCGGGACAGGGAGTGGGGCAGATGGCTACACCTTC.

The chain couples TRBV7-2 to TRBJ1-2; no firm D call. This CDR3 has 12 residues. The germline V and J ends were trimmed by 5 bases and 10 bases, with 14 bases remaining between them. Germline V gene data show CDR1 as SGHTA and CDR2 as FQGNSA. The CDR3 spells CASSHDWKVYTF. The DNA for the CDR3 is TGTGCCAGCAGCCACGACTGGAAGGTCTACACCTTC.

The chain uses TRBV19 and TRBJ1-3; 9 nucleotides align to TRBD1. With 3 bases clipped from V and 0 bases from J, the junction kept 15 bases outside the gene matches. CDR1 and CDR2 (germline): LNHDA, SQIVND (reference sequence). The CDR3 covers 20 residues. The CDR3 DNA is TGTGCCAGTAGTATTAGGGGGGGGACAGGGCTCGCGGACTCTGGAAACACCATATATTTT. Encoded protein: CASSIRGGTGLADSGNTIYF.

The CDR3 here is CASSLLGTGGTEAFF. The CDR3 DNA sequence: TGCGCCAGCAGCCTTCTAGGGACTGGCGGCACTGAAGCTTTCTTT. The chain uses TRBV5-1 and TRBJ1-1, with D possibly being TRBD1 (5 bases). Trimming took off 4 bases at V and 4 bases at J, with 17 bases between the two ends. Germline V CDR1 and CDR2: SGHRS, YFSETQ. The CDR3 has 15 residues.

The chain is built from TRBV7-3 and TRBJ2-5, with a possible D match to TRBD2 (5 bases). This CDR3 is 15 amino acids long. With 0 bases removed from V and 2 bases from J, the gap between germline ends came to 10 bases. Per germline, CDR1 SGHTA and CDR2 FQGTGA. CDR3 in DNA: TGTGCCAGCAGCTTAACAGGGAGCCCTCAAGAGACCCAGTACTTC. It is translated as CASSLTGSPQETQYF.

This clone turned up a few times. The rearrangement joins TRBV5-1 to TRBJ2-7, with a tentative D call TRBD2 (7 bases). With 1 base removed from V and 4 bases from J, the gap between germline ends came to 15 bases. Germline V gene sequence: CDR1 SGHRS, CDR2 YFSETQ. The CDR3 extends over 15 amino acids. DNA of the CDR3: TGCGCCAGCAGCTTGTTGGGCAGGGGAGGGTACGAGCAGTACTTC. Its protein product is CASSLLGRGGYEQYF.

The count of this clone is one. This CDR3 is also generated by other DNA sequences in the sample. The chain carries TRBV5-1 and TRBJ2-2, with 7 bases fitting TRBD1. The CDR3 spans 16 residues. Trimming took 2 bases from V and 0 from J; bases not matched to a gene: 4. Germline CDR1 and CDR2: SGHRS and YFSETQ. The CDR3, as DNA: TGCGCCAGCAGCTTACAGGGGCTAGCGAACACCGGGGAGCTGTTTTTT. It codes for CASSLQGLANTGELFF.

V is TRBV7-2 and J is TRBJ1-1; D is unresolved. Trimming took 1 base from V and 4 from J, leaving 13 bases between them. Germline V gene sequence: CDR1 SGHTA, CDR2 FQGNSA. The CDR3 has 15 residues. CDR3: CASSLVAVSFTEAFF. CDR3 sequence (DNA): TGTGCCAGCAGCTTAGTGGCAGTCTCCTTCACTGAAGCTTTCTTT.

This clone appeared a single time. The chain couples TRBV28 to TRBJ2-2; no definite D call. The CDR3 runs to 12 residues. CDR1 and CDR2 (germline): MDHEN, SYDVKM. Trimming removed 7 bases from V and 8 bases from J, with 11 bases in between. CDR3 in DNA: TGTGCCAGCACTCCGTTATTTGGGGAGCTGTTTTTT. Translated, it gives CASTPLFGELFF.

This clone was seen once. V usage is TRBV6-1 and J usage is TRBJ2-7, with TRBD2 matching over 7 bases. This CDR3 has 15 amino acids. The V gene's germline CDR1 is MNHNS and CDR2 SASEGT. The V gene end was trimmed by 2 bases and the J gene end by 4 bases; junction bases not matched to a gene: 8. The CDR3 sequence: CASSEIIVGGYEQYF. The CDR3 region has the DNA TGTGCCAGCAGTGAAATTATTGTGGGGGGGTACGAGCAGTACTTC.

This chain uses TRBV18 with TRBJ1-1; D is uncertain. The germline gives CDR1 KGHSH, CDR2 LQKENI. This CDR3 is built from 14 residues. V lost 3 bases and J lost 0, with 8 bases in between. The CDR3: CASSPDFMNTEAFF. The DNA of the CDR3 is TGTGCCAGCTCACCGGACTTCATGAACACTGAAGCTTTCTTT.

This chain joins TRBV10-3 and TRBJ1-1; 7 bases fit TRBD1. V was clipped by 6 bases and J by 5 bases; unmatched bases: 12. The CDR3 spans 15 residues. Germline assignment: CDR1 ENHRY and CDR2 SYGVKD. The CDR3 loop reads CAIRQGLRETTEAFF. CDR3 nucleotides: TGTGCCATCAGACAGGGGCTAAGGGAAACTACTGAAGCTTTCTTT.

The J gene is TRBJ1-4, the V gene TRBV7-8, with 8 bases lining up with TRBD1. CDR1 and CDR2 (germline): SGHVS, FQNEAQ. Trimming at V came to 5 bases and at J to 7 bases, leaving 6 bases not matched to a gene. The CDR3 length is 14 residues. The CDR3 sequence is CASSNQGAVEKLFF. The CDR3 nucleotides read TGTGCCAGCAGCAACCAGGGGGCAGTTGAAAAACTGTTTTTT.

The chain is built from TRBV19 and TRBJ2-7; tentatively, D is TRBD2 (5 bases). V dropped 3 bases and J dropped 3 bases, with 15 bases sitting between them. Germline V gives CDR1 LNHDA, CDR2 SQIVND (reference sequence). The CDR3 runs 15 residues. The CDR3 bases are TGTGCCAGTAGTATGTCGGGAACACCAAGCTACGAGCAGTACTTC. Amino acid sequence: CASSMSGTPSYEQYF.

J is TRBJ2-2 and V is TRBV6-6; D may be TRBD2 (6 bases). This CDR3 region has 14 residues. Germline CDR1 MNHNY, CDR2 SVGAGI (reference sequence). V lost 4 bases, J lost 3 bases, and 9 bases lay in between. This CDR3 reads CASSSERDTGELFF. In DNA form, the CDR3 reads TGTGCCAGCAGTTCGGAGCGGGACACCGGGGAGCTGTTTTTT.

This chain links TRBV30 with TRBJ2-1, with no clear D. This CDR3 has 13 residues. Trimming left V 3 bases short and J 2 bases short, with 8 bases between. The germline V gene encodes CDR1 GTSNPN and CDR2 SVGIG (reference sequence). CDR3 DNA sequence: TGTGCCTGGAGCCGCGCTACCTACAATGAGCAGTTCTTC. As protein: CAWSRATYNEQFF. Based on the CDR3 plus reference TRBV30 and TRBJ2-1, the full variable domain is SQTIHQWPATLVQPVGSPLSLECTVEGTSNPNLYWYRQAAGRGLQLLFYSVGIGQISSEVPQNLSASRPQDRQFILSSKKLLLSDSGFYLCAWSRATYNEQFFGPGTRLTVL.

The J gene is TRBJ2-6, the V gene TRBV19, with D uncertain. The germline V gene encodes CDR1 LNHDA and CDR2 SQIVND (reference sequence). The CDR3 length is 15 residues. The germline V and J ends were trimmed by 0 bases and 3 bases, with 6 bases remaining between them. Here the CDR3 DNA reads TGTGCCAGTAGTATAGATCTTCGTGGGGCCAACGTCCTGACTTTC. It specifies CASSIDLRGANVLTF.

V usage is TRBV1 and J usage is TRBJ1-1; the table's D call, TRBD1, was not checked against the DNA. TRBV1 is assigned pseudogene status. The CDR3 spans 18 residues. CDR3 in DNA: TGCACCAGCAGCCAAGATCTGAATCCGGGGACAGGGGATTTTTTAGATCTCTTT. Its translation is CTSSQDLNPGTGDFLDLF.

The chain uses TRBV5-5 and TRBJ1-2, with 7 bases aligning to TRBD1. This CDR3 comprises 14 residues. Trimming took 3 bases from V and 6 from J; bases not matched to a gene: 8. Germline CDR1 is SGHKS and CDR2 is YYEKEE (reference sequence). The CDR3 is CASSWGQKINGYTF. The CDR3 nucleotides read TGTGCCAGCAGCTGGGGACAGAAGATAAATGGCTACACCTTC.

The chain recombines TRBV4-3 with TRBJ2-7; 7 nucleotides align to TRBD2. The V gene's germline CDR1 is LGHNA and CDR2 YSLEER. Unmatched junction bases numbered 4, after V lost 0 bases and J lost 5 bases. This CDR3 has 14 amino acids. The CDR3 nucleotides are TGCGCCAGCAGCCAAGAGCGCGGGAGCCACGAGCAGTACTTC. It encodes CASSQERGSHEQYF.

The chain joins TRBV11-2 to TRBJ2-7; TRBD1 agrees at 9 bases. This CDR3 is built from 14 residues. V shed 6 bases, J shed 9 bases, and the junction held 12 bases outside the gene matches. Germline V gene data show CDR1 as SGHAT and CDR2 as FQNNGV. The CDR3 is CASRRPGQGKGQYF. The DNA of the CDR3 is TGTGCCAGCAGGCGACCGGGACAGGGTAAGGGGCAGTACTTC.

The chain uses TRBV4-3 and TRBJ1-2, with 8 bases fitting TRBD1. The CDR3 has 19 residues. Trimming took 0 bases from V and 4 from J; bases not matched to a gene: 16. In germline, CDR1 is LGHNA, CDR2 YSLEER. The CDR3 reads CASSQDHPGTGVGAYGYTF. The CDR3, as DNA: TGCGCCAGCAGCCAAGATCACCCCGGGACAGGAGTTGGGGCCTATGGCTACACCTTC.

The chain recombines TRBV25-1 with TRBJ2-7; 8 nucleotides agree with TRBD1. V was pared by 6 bases and J by 6 bases, with 13 bases of the junction left unmatched. Germline assignment: CDR1 MGHDK and CDR2 SYGVNS. The CDR3 contains 15 residues. The CDR3 reads CASRADRGPLSEQYF. The CDR3 region has the DNA TGTGCCAGCAGGGCCGACAGGGGTCCTCTATCCGAGCAGTACTTC.